The rows below give T cell receptor beta chains drawn from one sample of a study of persistence of HIV-infected CD4 T cells. No antigen is known for these receptors. The assay was immunoSEQ multiplex PCR, and TCRdb's table has in-frame clones only and misses some. The sample includes approximately 40,000 clones, about 84% of them seen just once. The input for sequencing was CD4+ T cells sorted from PBMCs after roughly 18-hour stimulation, taken from a patient who received antiretroviral therapy. Source of these receptors: an adult man with HIV who was CMV-seropositive. Each CDR3 is given with its conserved first and last residue. A D gene is named only where the DNA matches it firmly. Expanded clones are given a class, and other clones once, few, many or no size at all.

D	size	V	J	DNA	CDR3
TRBD1	NA	TRBV7-2	TRBJ1-1	TGTGCCAGCAGCTTATGGACAGGGAGTGAAGCTTTCTTT	CASSLWTGSEAFF
TRBD2	NA	TRBV5-6	TRBJ2-5	TGTGCCAGCAGCCTAATTACTAGCGGCGCCCAGTACTTC	CASSLITSGAQYF
NA	NA	TRBV4-3	TRBJ1-2	TGCGCCAGCAGCCATCTACGGACGGGAACTAACTATGGCTACACCTTC	CASSHLRTGTNYGYTF
NA	NA	TRBV6-5	TRBJ1-3	TGTGCCAGTTACAGAGACTCTGGAAACACCATATATTTT	CASYRDSGNTIYF
NA	NA	TRBV20-1	TRBJ1-1	TGCAGTGTCACTAGGGGCACTGAAGCTTTCTTT	CSVTRGTEAFF
NA	NA	TRBV30	TRBJ2-5	TGTGCCTGGAGTGTAAGCAGGGTCCCCACCCAAGAGACCCAGTACTTC	CAWSVSRVPTQETQYF
NA	NA	TRBV11-1	TRBJ1-4	TGTGCCAGCAGCGCCGGCGGGGCAGAGGAAGAAAAACTGTTTTTT	CASSAGGAEEEKLFF
TRBD2	NA	TRBV7-6	TRBJ2-2	TGTGCCAGCAGCCCGACTAGCGGGAGAACCGGGGAGCTGTTTTTT	CASSPTSGRTGELFF
NA	once	TRBV6-6	TRBJ1-3	TGTGCCAGCAGTACTCCTTCCGGCTCTGGAAACACCATATATTTT	CASSTPSGSGNTIYF
TRBD1	NA	TRBV2	TRBJ1-5	TGTGCCAGCAGTGGACAGGGAACAAGACAGCCCCAGCATTTT	CASSGQGTRQPQHF
NA	NA	TRBV12-3/TRBV12-4	TRBJ1-5	TGTGCCAGCAACAGGGAGAAGAATCAGCCCCAGCATTTT	CASNREKNQPQHF
NA	few	TRBV5-1	TRBJ1-6	TGCGCCAGCAGCCAGACAGCTCCATGGCTTTCACCCCTCCACTTT	CASSQTAPWLSPLHF
TRBD2	NA	TRBV14	TRBJ2-2	TGTGCCAGCAGCCAAGAACTAGCGGGTCTCACCGGGGAGCTGTTTTTT	CASSQELAGLTGELFF
NA	NA	TRBV15	TRBJ1-2	TGTGCCACCAGCAGAGATGGGTCGGGGGGGAATGGCTACACCTTC	CATSRDGSGGNGYTF
TRBD2	NA	TRBV6-2/TRBV6-3	TRBJ2-3	TGTGCCAGCAGCTTTGTAGCGGGAGGGAGGACAGATACGCAGTATTTT	CASSFVAGGRTDTQYF
TRBD1	NA	TRBV6-5	TRBJ1-2	TGTGCCAGTCTAGATTTGACAGGGGCGACGAGTGGCTACACCTTC	CASLDLTGATSGYTF
TRBD1	few	TRBV10-3	TRBJ1-2	TGTGCCATCAGTTCTCTTTCGGACAGGGGATCTAATGGCTACACCTTC	CAISSLSDRGSNGYTF
TRBD1	NA	TRBV6-6	TRBJ2-7	TGTGCCAGCACTCAGGGGGCCTACGAGCAGTACTTC	CASTQGAYEQYF
TRBD2	NA	TRBV5-4	TRBJ2-3	TGTGCCAGCAGCTCTTTAGCGGGGGGTTTCACAGATACGCAGTATTTT	CASSSLAGGFTDTQYF
NA	NA	TRBV28	TRBJ1-3	TGTGCCAGCGCACCCCCTGGTGGACTAAATTCTGGAAACACCATATATTTT	CASAPPGGLNSGNTIYF
NA	NA	TRBV27	TRBJ2-3	TGTGCCTCCGGGCAACCGGGACGGAACACAGATACGCAGTATTTT	CASGQPGRNTDTQYF
TRBD1	NA	TRBV27	TRBJ1-2	TGTGCCAGCAGTCCCCGATACGACAGGGGGCATGGCTACACCTTC	CASSPRYDRGHGYTF
NA	NA	TRBV2	TRBJ2-7	TGTGCCAGCACCTCGCAGGGGACATCCTACGAGCAGTACTTC	CASTSQGTSYEQYF
NA	NA	TRBV7-2	TRBJ2-7	TGTGCCAGCAGCTTAGCAGTGAATTCCTACGAGCAGTACTTC	CASSLAVNSYEQYF
TRBD1	NA	TRBV7-9	TRBJ1-2	TGTGCCAGCAGCTCGGGACAGGGGTTCTATGGCTACACCTTC	CASSSGQGFYGYTF
NA	few	TRBV25-1	TRBJ1-6	TGTGCCAGCAGTGAATCCGGCTATAATTCACCCCTCCACTTT	CASSESGYNSPLHF
TRBD2	few	TRBV27	TRBJ2-7	TGTGCCAGCAGTTTCAGGGAGGGAGGGTACGAGCAGTACTTC	CASSFREGGYEQYF
NA	NA	TRBV5-1	TRBJ2-5	TGCGCCAGCAGCAAGGATGGGGAGACCCAGTACTTC	CASSKDGETQYF
TRBD1	NA	TRBV7-8	TRBJ1-5	TGTGCCAGCAGATTAGACAGGGGGAATCAGCCCCAGCATTTT	CASRLDRGNQPQHF
NA	once	TRBV18	TRBJ2-3	TGTGCCAGCTCACCTACTCGCACAGATACGCAGTATTTT	CASSPTRTDTQYF
TRBD1	NA	TRBV4-2	TRBJ1-4	TGTGCCAGCAGCCACCCTGGGAGAGACAGGGCGCTACGTAATGAAAAACTGTTTTTT	CASSHPGRDRALRNEKLFF
NA	NA	TRBV11-3	TRBJ2-7	TGTGCCAGCAGCTTTAGCGGTTCCTACGAGCAGTACTTC	CASSFSGSYEQYF
NA	NA	TRBV30	TRBJ2-3	TGTGCCTGGAGTGTACGGAGTACAGATACGCAGTATTTT	CAWSVRSTDTQYF
NA	NA	TRBV2	TRBJ2-3	TGTGCCTCAAAAAGGACTACTAGCACAGATACGCAGTATTTT	CASKRTTSTDTQYF
TRBD1	NA	TRBV19	TRBJ1-5	TGTGCCAGTACCACGACAGGGGGCAATCAGCCCCAGCATTTT	CASTTTGGNQPQHF
NA	NA	TRBV9	TRBJ2-5	TGTGCCAGCAGCGTAGGTGGCAGCCAAGAGACCCAGTACTTC	CASSVGGSQETQYF
NA	few	TRBV7-9	TRBJ1-2	TGTGCCAGCAGCTCCCGATGGGGTGGCTACACCTTC	CASSSRWGGYTF
NA	NA	TRBV6-6	TRBJ2-3	TGTGCCAGCAGTTACTCGAAGGATACGCAGTATTTT	CASSYSKDTQYF
NA	NA	TRBV9	TRBJ1-1	TGTGCCAGCAGCGTGGACTTTAACACTGAAGCTTTCTTT	CASSVDFNTEAFF
TRBD1	once	TRBV12-3/TRBV12-4	TRBJ1-4	TGTGCCAGCAGTTTACAGGGGGCTTGGAAACTGTTTTTT	CASSLQGAWKLFF
TRBD2	NA	TRBV7-2	TRBJ2-2	TGTGCCAGCAGCACCCTAGCGGCGAACACCGGGGAGCTGTTTTTT	CASSTLAANTGELFF
NA	few	TRBV5-5	TRBJ1-4	TGTGCCAGCAGCTTTATGGCTTCAACTAATGAAAAACTGTTTTTT	CASSFMASTNEKLFF
NA	NA	TRBV18	TRBJ1-1	TGTGCCACCAACGGGGGAGGAAGAACAGCTGAAGCTTTCTTT	CATNGGGRTAEAFF
TRBD1	NA	TRBV29-1	TRBJ2-7	TGCAGCGCCCGTTCTGGACAGGGCCCTTCCTACGAGCAGTACTTC	CSARSGQGPSYEQYF
TRBD1	once	TRBV15	TRBJ1-2	TGTGCCACCAGCAGGATCGGACAGGGGAACTATGGCTACACCTTC	CATSRIGQGNYGYTF
NA	few	TRBV5-1	TRBJ1-1	TGCGCCAGCAGTGTCATGGGACCTGAGGTGAACACTGAAGCTTTCTTT	CASSVMGPEVNTEAFF
TRBD1	few	TRBV6-2/TRBV6-3	TRBJ2-7	TGTGCCAGCAGCTGGGACAGAAGCTACGAGCAGTACTTC	CASSWDRSYEQYF
NA	NA	TRBV5-1	TRBJ2-7	TGCGCCAGCAGGCCGACAGGAGGCGAGCAGTACTTC	CASRPTGGEQYF
NA	NA	TRBV6-5	TRBJ1-1	TGTGCCAGCGCCCCCAGGACAGAAGCTTTCTTT	CASAPRTEAFF
NA	NA	TRBV6-6	TRBJ1-1	TGTGCCAGCAGTTATGGAGGAAACACTGAAGCTTTCTTT	CASSYGGNTEAFF
NA	NA	TRBV18	TRBJ2-7	TGTGCCAGCTCACCGCCCTCGAGATCCCCCCTTTACGACGAGCAGTACTTC	CASSPPSRSPLYDEQYF
NA	NA	TRBV4-3	TRBJ1-3	TGCGCCAGCAGTCCTGAAACTGGAAACACCATATATTTT	CASSPETGNTIYF